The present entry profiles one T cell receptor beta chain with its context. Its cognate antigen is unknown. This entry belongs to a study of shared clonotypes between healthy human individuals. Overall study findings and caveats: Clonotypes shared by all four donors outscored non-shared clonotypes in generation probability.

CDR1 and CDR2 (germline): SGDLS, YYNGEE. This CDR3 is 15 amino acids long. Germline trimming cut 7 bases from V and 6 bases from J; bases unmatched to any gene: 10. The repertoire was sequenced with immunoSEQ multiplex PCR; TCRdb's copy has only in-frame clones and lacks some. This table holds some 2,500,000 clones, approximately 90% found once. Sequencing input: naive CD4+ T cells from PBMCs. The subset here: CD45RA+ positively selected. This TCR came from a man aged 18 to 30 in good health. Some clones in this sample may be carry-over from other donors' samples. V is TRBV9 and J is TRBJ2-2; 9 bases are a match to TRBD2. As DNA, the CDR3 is TGTGCCAGCGGCGAAGGCGGGAGGGACCCCGGGGAGCTGTTTTTT. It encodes CASGEGGRDPGELFF.